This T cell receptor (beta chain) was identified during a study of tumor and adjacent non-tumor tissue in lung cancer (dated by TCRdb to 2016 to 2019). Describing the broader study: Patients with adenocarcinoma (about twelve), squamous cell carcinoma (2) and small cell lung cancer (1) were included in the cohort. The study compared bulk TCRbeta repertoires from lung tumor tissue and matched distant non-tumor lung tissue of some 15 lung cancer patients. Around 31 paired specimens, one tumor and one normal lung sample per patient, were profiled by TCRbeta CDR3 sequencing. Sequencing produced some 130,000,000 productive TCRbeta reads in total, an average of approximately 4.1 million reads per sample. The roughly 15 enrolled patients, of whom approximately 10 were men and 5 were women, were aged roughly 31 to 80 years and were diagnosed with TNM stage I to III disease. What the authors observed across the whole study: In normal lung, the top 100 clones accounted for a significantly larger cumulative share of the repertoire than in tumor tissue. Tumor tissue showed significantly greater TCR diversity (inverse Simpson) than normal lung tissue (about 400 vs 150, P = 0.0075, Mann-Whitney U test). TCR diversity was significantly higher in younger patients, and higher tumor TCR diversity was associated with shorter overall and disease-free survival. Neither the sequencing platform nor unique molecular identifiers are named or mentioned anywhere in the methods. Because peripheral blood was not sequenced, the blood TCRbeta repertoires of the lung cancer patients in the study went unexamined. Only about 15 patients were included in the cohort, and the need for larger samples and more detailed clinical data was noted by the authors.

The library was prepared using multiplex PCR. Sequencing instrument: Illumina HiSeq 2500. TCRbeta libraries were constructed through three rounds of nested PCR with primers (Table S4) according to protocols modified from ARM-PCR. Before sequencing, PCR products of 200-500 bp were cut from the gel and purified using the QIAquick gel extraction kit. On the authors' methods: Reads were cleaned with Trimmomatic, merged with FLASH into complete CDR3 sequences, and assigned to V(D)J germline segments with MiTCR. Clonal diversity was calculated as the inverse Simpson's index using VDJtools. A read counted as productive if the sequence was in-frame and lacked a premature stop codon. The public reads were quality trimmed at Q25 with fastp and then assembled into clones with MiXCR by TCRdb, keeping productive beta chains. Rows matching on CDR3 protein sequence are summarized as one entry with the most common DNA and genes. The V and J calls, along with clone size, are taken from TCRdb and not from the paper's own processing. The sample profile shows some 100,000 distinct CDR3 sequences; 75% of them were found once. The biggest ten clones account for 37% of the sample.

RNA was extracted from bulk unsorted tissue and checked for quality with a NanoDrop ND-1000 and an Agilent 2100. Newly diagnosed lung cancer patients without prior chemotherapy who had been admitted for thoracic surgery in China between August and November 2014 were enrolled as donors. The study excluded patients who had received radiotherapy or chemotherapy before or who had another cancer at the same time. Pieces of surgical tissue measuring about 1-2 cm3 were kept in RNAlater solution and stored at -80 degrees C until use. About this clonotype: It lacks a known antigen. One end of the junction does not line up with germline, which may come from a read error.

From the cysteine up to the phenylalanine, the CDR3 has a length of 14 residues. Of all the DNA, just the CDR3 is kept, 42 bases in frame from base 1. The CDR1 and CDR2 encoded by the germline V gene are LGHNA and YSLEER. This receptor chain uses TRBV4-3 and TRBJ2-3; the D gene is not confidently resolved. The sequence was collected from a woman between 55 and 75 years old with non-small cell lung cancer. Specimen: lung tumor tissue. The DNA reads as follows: TGTGCCAGCAGCCAAGGCTCCGGGCGAGATACGCACTATTTT. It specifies CASSQGSGRDTHYF.